This T cell receptor (beta chain) was identified during a study of cytomegalovirus exposure and HLA in healthy donors. General study points: One variant, a missense change in DCLRE1C, was linked in a later analysis to TCR beta V- and J-gene trimming. Available immune exposure information covered CMV serostatus only.

With 11 bases removed from V and 0 bases from J, the gap between germline ends came to 14 bases. CDR1 is MNHNS and CDR2 is SASEGT in the germline V gene. The CDR3 sequence is 15 residues long. These donors counted as nominally healthy when sampled, but unrecorded immune exposures were likely. With 60 Vbeta and 13 Jbeta primers, the PCR was carried out. Using immunoSEQ multiplex PCR, the repertoire was profiled, and TCRdb retains in-frame clones only, with some absent. The data contain some 180,000 clones, roughly 75% of them singletons. For this clone: Its antigen is undetermined.

This sequence was found in a woman aged 25 to 39 in good health and CMV-seronegative. Sequenced material: PBMCs. The V call is TRBV6-1, the J call TRBJ1-6; no clear D gene. The CDR3 DNA reads as TGTGCCTCCTCACGAGCGGGCTCCTATAATTCACCCCTCCACTTT. This gives the protein CASSRAGSYNSPLHF.